The text below deals with one T cell receptor (beta chain). Antigen unknown. The CDR3 totals 18 residues. Germline-derived CDR1 and CDR2 are LNHDA and SQIVND (reference sequence). V shed 4 bases, J shed 1 base, and the junction held 7 bases outside the gene matches. Genomic DNA acted as the template from which TCR beta VDJ combination and CDR3 sequence profiling were carried out. One entry per CDR3 protein results from TCRdb running MiXCR on the reads. The data show about 210,000 distinct CDR3 sequences, approximately 60% seen once. This sample was included in a study of CD8+CD57+ T cells in acquired aplastic anemia. Turning to the study itself: DNA recovered from sorted CD4+ and CD8+ cells had a mean of approximately 3.5 ug. For CD4+ cells, healthy donors had an average of approximately 10 million reads. The study, taken as a whole, reports: Patient and control CD8+ Simpson's diversity was not significantly different. Patients shared twenty-nine CD8+ CDR3 sequences with controls.

The V call is TRBV19, the J call TRBJ2-1; 13 bases align to TRBD2. The clonotype comes from a human donor in good health. The sample consisted of sorted CD4+, CD8+, or CD8+CD57+ T cells (not recorded which) from PBMCs. The CDR3 DNA reads as TGTGCCAGTAGTACCGGACTAGCGGGAGTGGGATCCTACAATGAGCAGTTCTTC. Translation gives CASSTGLAGVGSYNEQFF.